Following are 20 T cell receptor beta chains from one sample sequenced in a study of T cell responses to AZD1222 COVID-19 vaccine. Data came from immunoSEQ multiplex PCR; TCRdb stores just in-frame clones and leaves some out. Of 95,000 to 150,000 clones in the sample, about 89% were seen once. Material: peripheral blood, obtained on day 0 of AZD1222 vaccination. The receptors originated from an adult in good health.

The chain couples TRBV15 to TRBJ1-6, with 10 bases lining up with TRBD1. The CDR3 sequence is 14 residues long. The junction had 0 bases not matched to a gene; V was cut back by 1 base and J by 9 bases. Looked up from germline, CDR1 is LNHNV and CDR2 is YYDKDF (reference sequence). CDR3 sequence (DNA): TGTGCCACCAGCAGAGGGGACAGGGGTTCACCCCTCCACTTT. Its translation: CATSRGDRGSPLHF. The whole variable domain, remainder taken from reference TRBV15 and TRBJ1-6, is DAMVIQNPRYQVTQFGKPVTLSCSQTLNHNVMYWYQQKSSQAPKLLFHYYDKDFNNEADTPDNFQSRRPNTSFCFLDIRSPGLGDTAMYLCATSRGDRGSPLHFGNGTRLTVT.

V is TRBV15 and J is TRBJ1-4; no firm D call. This CDR3 is built from 11 residues. Trimming shortened V by 8 bases and J by 5 bases, and 6 bases separated the two germline ends. Germline V gene data show CDR1 as LNHNV and CDR2 as YYDKDF (reference sequence). The DNA of the CDR3 is TGTGCCACCTCCATGAATGAAAAACTGTTTTTT. Translated, it gives CATSMNEKLFF.

The rearrangement joins TRBV29-1 to TRBJ1-2; 8 positions agree with TRBD1. This CDR3 spans 14 amino acids. Germline V gene data show CDR1 as SQVTM and CDR2 as ANQGSEA. V lost 1 base and J lost 7; bases outside the gene matches: 8. The CDR3 DNA is TGCAGCGTTGAAGTGACAACAGGGGGTGGTGGCTACACCTTC. Its translation: CSVEVTTGGGGYTF.

The chain has TRBV6-6 and TRBJ1-2; unclear D gene. Germline CDR1 is MNHNY and CDR2 is SVGAGI (reference sequence). With 8 bases removed from V and 0 bases from J, the gap between germline ends came to 7 bases. The CDR3 has 12 residues. The CDR3 DNA follows: TGTGCCAGCCACTCAGCTAACTATGGCTACACCTTC. It yields the protein CASHSANYGYTF.

The chain links TRBV2 to TRBJ1-2; maybe TRBD1 (6 bases). The germline V gene encodes CDR1 SNHLY and CDR2 FYNNEI. Trimming cost V 10 bases and J 6 bases, with 21 bases left between them. The CDR3 is made up of 14 amino acids. The CDR3 DNA sequence: TGTGCCACTAACCAAGAAACCCGGACAGATGGCTACACCTTC. Its protein is CATNQETRTDGYTF.

This chain joins TRBV6-2 or TRBV6-3 and TRBJ2-3, with D tentatively TRBD1 or TRBD2 (5 bases each). Germline CDR1 is MNHEY and CDR2 is SVGEGT. Trimming took off 3 bases at V and 3 bases at J, with 13 bases between the two ends. The CDR3 contains 15 residues. CDR3 bases: TGTGCCAGCAGTTATTGGCCGGGGACGACAGATACGCAGTATTTT. This encodes CASSYWPGTTDTQYF.

The V gene is TRBV5-4, the J gene TRBJ2-3; TRBD2 might be the D (5 bases). The CDR3 is 16 amino acids. The V gene lost 4 bases and the J gene lost 0 bases, with 15 bases spanning the gap. Germline V gene lookup returns CDR1 SGHNT and CDR2 YYREEE (reference sequence). CDR3 sequence (DNA): TGTGCCAGCAGCGAGGGTGCAGAATCTAGCACAGATACGCAGTATTTT. Translated, it gives CASSEGAESSTDTQYF.

The chain carries TRBV19 and TRBJ2-1, with D perhaps matching TRBD2 (6 bases). Germline V lookup: CDR1 LNHDA, CDR2 SQIVND (reference sequence). Trimming shortened V by 4 bases and J by 9 bases, and 16 bases separated the two germline ends. CDR3 length: 14 amino acids. CDR3 amino acids: CASSKDGRSVEQFF. DNA of the CDR3: TGTGCCAGTAGTAAAGACGGGAGATCCGTTGAGCAGTTCTTC.

This clone was seen a handful of times. The V call is TRBV5-4, the J call TRBJ1-1; the D gene is possibly TRBD1 (5 bases). Germline V lookup: CDR1 SGHNT, CDR2 YYREEE (reference sequence). V lost 0 bases to trimming and J lost 5 bases, with 11 bases between them. The CDR3 covers 14 residues. CDR3 sequence: CASSLEREGTEAFF. The CDR3 bases are TGTGCCAGCAGCTTGGAGCGGGAGGGGACTGAAGCTTTCTTT.

This CDR3 is CASADTFSYNEQFF. The CDR3 DNA is TGCGCCAGCGCCGACACATTCTCCTACAATGAGCAGTTCTTC. This chain joins TRBV10-2 and TRBJ2-1; no clear D gene. Germline CDR1 WSHSY, CDR2 SAAADI. The CDR3 runs 14 residues. The germline V and J ends were trimmed by 8 bases and 0 bases, with 11 bases remaining between them.

The chain couples TRBV5-4 to TRBJ1-2; 8 bases align to TRBD1. The CDR3 has 14 residues. Trimming at V came to 4 bases and at J to 4 bases, leaving 6 bases not matched to a gene. Germline V gene data show CDR1 as SGHNT and CDR2 as YYREEE (reference sequence). CDR3 DNA: TGTGCCAGCAGCCAGAGGACAGGGCTCTATGGCTACACCTTC. Protein product: CASSQRTGLYGYTF.

As for this clone: A read error may account for a junction end that differs from germline. The rearrangement joins TRBV11-2 to TRBJ1-1; D perhaps matches TRBD1 (5 bases). Germline lookup yields CDR1 SGHAT and CDR2 FQNNGV. The CDR3 is 13 amino acids. The CDR3 loop is CASSLDRGPPYSF. CDR3 DNA: TGTGCCAGCAGCTTAGATCGGGGACCTCCCTATTCGTTT.

The chain joins TRBV25-1 to TRBJ2-7; tentatively, D is TRBD2 (5 bases). The CDR3 runs 15 residues. V was pared by 1 base and J by 2 bases, with 12 bases between. The germline V gene has CDR1 MGHDK and CDR2 SYGVNS. The CDR3 loop is CASSESQLVAYEQYF. The CDR3 region has the DNA TGTGCCAGCAGTGAATCCCAACTAGTCGCCTACGAGCAGTACTTC.

As concerns this clone: This same CDR3 is encoded by further DNA sequences in the sample. This chain joins TRBV6-5 and TRBJ1-3, with no clear D. The CDR3 is 12 residues long. Trimming left V 7 bases short and J 1 base short, with 5 bases between. From germline, CDR1 is MNHEY and CDR2 SVGAGI. The CDR3 is CASTGSGNTIYF. The DNA for the CDR3 is TGTGCCAGCACCGGATCTGGAAACACCATATATTTT.

The genes are TRBV19 and TRBJ2-1, with D maybe TRBD1 (6 bases). Germline CDR1 LNHDA, CDR2 SQIVND (reference sequence). V lost 6 bases and J lost 0, with 12 bases in between. CDR3 size: 15 residues. The CDR3, as DNA: TGTGCCAGTAGGATCGACAGGAGCTCCTACAATGAGCAGTTCTTC. It is translated as CASRIDRSSYNEQFF.

The chain employs TRBV7-9 and TRBJ2-1; tentatively, D is TRBD1 or TRBD2 (5 bases each). CDR3 length equals 14 residues. Trimming cost V 5 bases and J 6 bases, with 14 bases left between them. CDR1 is SEHNR, CDR2 FQNEAQ, per germline (reference sequence). The CDR3 DNA reads TGTGCCAGCAGCCCCCGGGGACCAGCCAATGAGCAGTTCTTC. This sequence encodes CASSPRGPANEQFF.

The chain combines TRBV12-3 or TRBV12-4 with TRBJ1-1, with D unclear. Trimming pared 3 bases from V and 3 bases from J, leaving 8 bases between. The CDR3 consists of 13 residues. The CDR3 is CASSLARDTEAFF. CDR3 nucleotide sequence: TGTGCCAGCAGTTTGGCAAGAGACACTGAAGCTTTCTTT.

V usage is TRBV5-1 and J usage is TRBJ2-5; tentative D call: TRBD2 (6 bases). CDR3 length equals 15 residues. Trimming pared 3 bases from V and 5 bases from J, leaving 17 bases between. CDR1 is SGHRS and CDR2 is YFSETQ in the germline V gene. CDR3 amino acids: CASSWRGRARETQYF. The CDR3 coding sequence is TGCGCCAGCAGCTGGCGGGGCAGGGCTCGGGAGACCCAGTACTTC.

The V and J genes are TRBV14 and TRBJ1-4, with D unclear. This CDR3 has 13 residues. From germline, CDR1 is SGHDN and CDR2 FVKESK. Trimming cost V 5 bases and J 8 bases, with 12 bases left between them. CDR3 in amino acids: CASSDYLREKLFF. The CDR3 DNA sequence: TGTGCCAGCAGCGACTACCTGAGGGAAAAACTGTTTTTT.

DNA of the CDR3: TGTGCCACCACGGGGTTAGCAACAACTAATGAAAAACTGTTTTTT. This sequence encodes CATTGLATTNEKLFF. The chain recombines TRBV2 with TRBJ1-4, with D hard to call. V was trimmed by 10 bases and J by 0 bases, leaving 15 bases between them. Germline CDR1 reads SNHLY; CDR2 reads FYNNEI. CDR3 size: 15 residues.